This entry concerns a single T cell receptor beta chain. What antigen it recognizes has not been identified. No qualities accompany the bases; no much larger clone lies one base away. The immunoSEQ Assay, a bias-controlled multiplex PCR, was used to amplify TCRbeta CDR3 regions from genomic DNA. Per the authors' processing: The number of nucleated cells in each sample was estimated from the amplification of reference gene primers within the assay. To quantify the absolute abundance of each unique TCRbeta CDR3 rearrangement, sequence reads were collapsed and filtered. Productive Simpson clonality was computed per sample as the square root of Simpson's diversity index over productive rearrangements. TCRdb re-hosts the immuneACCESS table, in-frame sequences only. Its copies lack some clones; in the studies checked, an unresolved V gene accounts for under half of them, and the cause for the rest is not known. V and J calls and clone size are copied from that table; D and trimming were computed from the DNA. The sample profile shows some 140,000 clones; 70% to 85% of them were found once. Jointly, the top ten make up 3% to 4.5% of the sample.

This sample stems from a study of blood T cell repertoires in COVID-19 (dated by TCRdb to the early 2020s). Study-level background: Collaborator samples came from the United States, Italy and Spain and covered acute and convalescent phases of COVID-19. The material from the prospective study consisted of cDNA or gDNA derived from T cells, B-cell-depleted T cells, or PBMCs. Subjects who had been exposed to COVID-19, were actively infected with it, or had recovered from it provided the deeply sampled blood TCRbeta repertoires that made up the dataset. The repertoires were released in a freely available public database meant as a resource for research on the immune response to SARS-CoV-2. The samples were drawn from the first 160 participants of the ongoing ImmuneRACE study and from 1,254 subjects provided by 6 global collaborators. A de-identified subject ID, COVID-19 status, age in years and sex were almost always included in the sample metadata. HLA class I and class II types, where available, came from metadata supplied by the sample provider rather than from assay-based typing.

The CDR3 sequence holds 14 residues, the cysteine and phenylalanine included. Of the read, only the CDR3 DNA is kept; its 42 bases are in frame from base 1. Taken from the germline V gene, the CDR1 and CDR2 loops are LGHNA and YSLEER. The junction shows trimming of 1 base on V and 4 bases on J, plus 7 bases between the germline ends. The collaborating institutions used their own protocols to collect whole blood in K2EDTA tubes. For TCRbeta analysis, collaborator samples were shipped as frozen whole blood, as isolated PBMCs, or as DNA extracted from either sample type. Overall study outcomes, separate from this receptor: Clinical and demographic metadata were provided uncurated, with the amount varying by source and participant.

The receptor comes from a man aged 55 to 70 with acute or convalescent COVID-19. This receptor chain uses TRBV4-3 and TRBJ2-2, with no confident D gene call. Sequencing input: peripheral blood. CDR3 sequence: CASSQGPGTGELFF. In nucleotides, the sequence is TGCGCCAGCAGCCAAGGTCCCGGCACCGGGGAGCTGTTTTTT.